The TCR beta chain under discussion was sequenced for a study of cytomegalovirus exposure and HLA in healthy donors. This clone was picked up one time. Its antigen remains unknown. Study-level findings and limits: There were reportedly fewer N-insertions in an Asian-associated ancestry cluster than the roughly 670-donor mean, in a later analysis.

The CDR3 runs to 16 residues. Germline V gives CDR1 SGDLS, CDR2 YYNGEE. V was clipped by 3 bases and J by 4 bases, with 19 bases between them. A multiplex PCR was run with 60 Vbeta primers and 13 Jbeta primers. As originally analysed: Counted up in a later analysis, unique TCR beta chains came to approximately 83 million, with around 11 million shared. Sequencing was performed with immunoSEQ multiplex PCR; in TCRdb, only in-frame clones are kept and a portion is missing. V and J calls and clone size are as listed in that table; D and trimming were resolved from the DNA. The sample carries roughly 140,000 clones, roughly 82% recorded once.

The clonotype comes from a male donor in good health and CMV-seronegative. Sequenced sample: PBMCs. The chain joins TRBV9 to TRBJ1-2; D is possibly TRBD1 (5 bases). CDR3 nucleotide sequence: TGTGCCAGCAGCGCTCGGCCTGGGGACTCCTCCTATGGCTACACCTTC. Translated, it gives CASSARPGDSSYGYTF.